The T cell receptor (beta chain) under discussion was sequenced for a study of cytomegalovirus exposure and HLA in healthy donors. Study-wide context: A subsequent analysis stated that the 90 to 150 validation repertoires were run on the same platform as the 600 to 750 first-cohort repertoires. Study-wide findings and caveats: Cytomegalovirus-associated status was assigned to approximately 160 TCR beta chains.

The protocol was immunoSEQ multiplex PCR, while the TCRdb copy is restricted to in-frame clones and leaves out a portion. There are 150,000 to 200,000 clones in the sample; roughly 91% occur only once, and 3% lies in the top ten. V lost 1 base and J lost 7; bases outside the gene matches: 6. The germline V gene has CDR1 MGHRA and CDR2 YSYEKL. The CDR3 runs 15 residues. As regards this clone: Its antigen is still unknown.

This receptor was taken from a young man in good health and CMV-seronegative. The chain links TRBV4-1 to TRBJ1-5, with TRBD1 matching 8 bases. Sequenced material: PBMCs. The CDR3 protein is CASSQGQGARQPQHF. The CDR3 nucleotides read TGCGCCAGCAGCCAAGGGCAGGGGGCTCGGCAGCCCCAGCATTTT.